One and the same sample provided the 31 T cell receptor beta chains below, sequenced in a study of neoadjuvant anti-PD-1 for oral cavity cancer. The method was immunoSEQ multiplex PCR; TCRdb's version includes in-frame clones alone and lacks a portion of them. The sample has roughly 13,000 clones; 70% to 75% are singletons. Material: PBMCs, obtained before nivolumab (anti-PD-1) treatment. The receptor set was obtained from a person between 40 and 85 years old with oral cavity squamous cell carcinoma.

A word on this clone: A read error may account for a junction end that differs from germline. This chain connects TRBV19 to TRBJ2-7; 9 bases align to TRBD2. Germline assignment: CDR1 LNHDA and CDR2 SQIVND (reference sequence). CDR3 size: 13 residues. The CDR3 here is CASRIAGAYEQYF. For the CDR3, the DNA is TGTGCCAGTAGGATAGCGGGGGCCTACGAGCAGTACTTC.

This CDR3 reads CASSVPGAGDEQFF. The CDR3 bases are TGTGCCAGCAGCGTACCGGGGGCGGGCGATGAGCAGTTCTTC. This chain joins TRBV9 and TRBJ2-1; the D call may be TRBD1 or TRBD2 (6 bases each). This CDR3 spans 14 amino acids. The germline V and J ends were trimmed by 1 base and 8 bases, with 13 bases remaining between them. Germline V gives CDR1 SGDLS, CDR2 YYNGEE.

V gene TRBV7-8 combines with J gene TRBJ2-5; 10 positions agree with TRBD2. The CDR3 has 17 amino acids. The ends lost 1 base at V and 4 bases at J; junction bases unmatched: 9. Looked up from germline, CDR1 is SGHVS and CDR2 is FQNEAQ. CDR3: CASSLVGAGGRRETQYF. The CDR3, as DNA: TGTGCCAGCAGCTTAGTGGGAGCGGGAGGGAGGCGAGAGACCCAGTACTTC.

The chain joins TRBV29-1 to TRBJ1-2; D is unresolved. The CDR3 sequence is 12 residues long. Germline values: CDR1 SQVTM, CDR2 ANQGSEA. V lost 7 bases to trimming and J lost 2 bases, with 11 bases between them. DNA of the CDR3: TGCAGCGCCGCTGGAAAAAACTATGGCTACACCTTC. Protein sequence: CSAAGKNYGYTF.

Here the CDR3 reads CASSPGTGKFSNQPQHF. In DNA, the CDR3 is TGTGCCAGCAGCCCAGGGACAGGGAAGTTTAGCAATCAGCCCCAGCATTTT. V and J are TRBV7-9 and TRBJ1-5; 9 bases map to TRBD1. Unmatched junction bases numbered 8, after V lost 5 bases and J lost 0 bases. CDR1 SEHNR and CDR2 FQNEAQ come from the germline V gene (reference sequence). This CDR3 region has 17 residues.

This sequence joins TRBV9 and TRBJ2-3; D might be TRBD2 (6 bases). Germline CDR1 is SGDLS and CDR2 is YYNGEE. CDR3 size: 14 residues. Deletions cut 4 bases from V and 3 bases from J, with 12 bases between. As DNA, the CDR3 is TGTGCCAGCAGCCCAGTCGGGGGTACAGATACGCAGTATTTT. It yields the protein CASSPVGGTDTQYF.

This clone was picked up one time. The V gene is TRBV7-9, the J gene TRBJ2-3, with D perhaps matching TRBD1 (6 bases). Germline loops: CDR1 SEHNR, CDR2 FQNEAQ (reference sequence). The CDR3 loop spans 16 amino acids. The ends were cut back, 4 bases at V and 4 bases at J, with 18 bases in the middle. CDR3 protein: CASSYVPGKGADTQYF. The CDR3 DNA sequence: TGTGCCAGCAGCTATGTACCCGGAAAGGGGGCAGATACGCAGTATTTT.

V is TRBV6-6 and J is TRBJ1-1; the D gene is possibly TRBD1 (5 bases). The CDR3 consists of 15 residues. The germline CDR1 and CDR2 sequences are MNHNY and SVGAGI (reference sequence). V was trimmed by 0 bases and J by 2 bases, leaving 10 bases between them. The CDR3 DNA is TGTGCCAGCAGTTACTCGAGTGGGGGTAACACTGAAGCTTTCTTT. It codes for CASSYSSGGNTEAFF.

J is TRBJ1-2 and V is TRBV7-2; unclear D gene. Trimming stripped 4 bases from V and 5 bases from J, with 20 bases between. CDR3 length: 16 amino acids. Germline V gene sequence: CDR1 SGHTA, CDR2 FQGNSA. Here the CDR3 reads CASSSRMGVLRYGYTF. The CDR3, as DNA: TGTGCCAGCAGCTCGAGGATGGGTGTACTAAGATATGGCTACACCTTC. The full variable domain, rest sourced from reference TRBV7-2 and TRBJ1-2, is GAGVSQSPSNKVTEKGKDVELRCDPISGHTALYWYRQSLGQGLEFLIYFQGNSAPDKSGLPSDRFSAERTGGSVSTLTIQRTQQEDSAVYLCASSSRMGVLRYGYTFGSGTRLTVV.

The chain uses TRBV15 and TRBJ2-5, with 11 bases matching TRBD2. J was trimmed by 7 bases and V by 3 bases; bases with no gene match: 7. Germline assignment: CDR1 LNHNV and CDR2 YYDKDF (reference sequence). The CDR3 runs to 15 residues. CDR3 loop: CATSRTSGTPWTQYF. The CDR3 region has the DNA TGTGCCACCAGCAGGACTAGCGGGACCCCCTGGACCCAGTACTTC. Combining the CDR3 with reference TRBV15 and TRBJ2-5 gives the whole variable domain DAMVIQNPRYQVTQFGKPVTLSCSQTLNHNVMYWYQQKSSQAPKLLFHYYDKDFNNEADTPDNFQSRRPNTSFCFLDIRSPGLGDTAMYLCATSRTSGTPWTQYFGPGTRLLVL.

This chain links TRBV7-2 with TRBJ2-1, with TRBD1 as a possible D gene (5 bases). Trimming shortened V by 5 bases and J by 6 bases, and 17 bases separated the two germline ends. The CDR3 is 15 amino acids. CDR1 and CDR2 (germline): SGHTA, FQGNSA. The CDR3 loop reads CASSPRTLHTNEQFF. DNA of the CDR3: TGTGCCAGCAGCCCCCGGACACTACATACCAATGAGCAGTTCTTC.

The V and J genes are TRBV5-6 and TRBJ2-7; D is uncertain. V was clipped by 0 bases and J by 3 bases, with 10 bases between them. CDR1 and CDR2 from the germline V gene are SGHDT and YYEEEE. The CDR3 has 14 residues. The CDR3 sequence: CASSLGRNFYEQYF. For the CDR3, the DNA is TGTGCCAGCAGCTTGGGACGAAATTTCTACGAGCAGTACTTC.

This sequence joins TRBV5-1 and TRBJ2-5; 9 bases align to TRBD2. Germline loops: CDR1 SGHRS, CDR2 YFSETQ. The junction had 14 bases not matched to a gene; V was cut back by 3 bases and J by 2 bases. There are 18 residues in the CDR3. CDR3 residues: CASSSLRGGGVGQETQYF. The CDR3 nucleotides read TGCGCCAGCAGCTCGTTACGCGGGGGGGGCGTTGGACAAGAGACCCAGTACTTC.

The chain carries TRBV6-5 and TRBJ2-7; the D is unclear. This CDR3 has 14 residues. Looked up from germline, CDR1 is MNHEY and CDR2 is SVGAGI. V lost 0 bases to trimming and J lost 1 base, with 7 bases between them. CDR3 residues: CASSYSRGSYEQYF. CDR3 coding DNA: TGTGCCAGCAGTTACTCACGAGGATCCTACGAGCAGTACTTC.

The rearrangement joins TRBV27 to TRBJ2-6, with a weak D call TRBD1 (6 bases). V lost 6 bases and J lost 2, with 17 bases in between. The CDR3 totals 17 residues. Germline CDR1 MNHEY, CDR2 SMNVEV (reference sequence). DNA for the CDR3: TGTGCCAGCAGCCCAGGGGTCGTGAAGCCTGGGGCCAACGTCCTGACTTTC. Amino acids: CASSPGVVKPGANVLTF.

The chain carries TRBV5-1 and TRBJ2-5, with D maybe TRBD2 (5 bases). The CDR3 spans 15 residues. Germline lookup yields CDR1 SGHRS and CDR2 YFSETQ. The germline V and J ends were trimmed by 2 bases and 2 bases, with 13 bases remaining between them. The CDR3 DNA reads TGCGCCAGCAGCTTCGGAGGACGATCACAAGAGACCCAGTACTTC. Protein: CASSFGGRSQETQYF.

The chain joins TRBV10-3 to TRBJ2-3; tentatively, D is TRBD2 (7 bases). This CDR3 contains 13 residues. The germline V gene has CDR1 ENHRY and CDR2 SYGVKD. V lost 10 bases to trimming and J lost 4 bases, with 15 bases between them. The CDR3 DNA is TGTGCCACCTACGGGGGGCTGGCAGATACGCAGTATTTT. Its translation: CATYGGLADTQYF.

The J gene is TRBJ1-2, the V gene TRBV6-5; 7 nucleotides line up with TRBD1. CDR1 is MNHEY, CDR2 SVGAGI, per germline. V lost 6 bases and J lost 3; bases outside the gene matches: 4. This CDR3 is built from 13 residues. The CDR3 region is CASSYTGDYGYTF. DNA for the CDR3: TGTGCCAGCAGCTACACAGGGGACTATGGCTACACCTTC.

This rearrangement joins TRBV7-9 to TRBJ2-1; unclear D gene. The CDR3 sequence is 13 residues long. From germline, CDR1 is SEHNR and CDR2 FQNEAQ (reference sequence). Trimming stripped 5 bases from V and 10 bases from J, with 15 bases between. CDR3 residues: CASSLQPEAEQFF. The CDR3 DNA is TGTGCCAGCAGCCTACAACCCGAAGCGGAGCAGTTCTTC.

This chain connects TRBV4-1 to TRBJ1-3; D is possibly TRBD1 (6 bases). The germline gives CDR1 MGHRA, CDR2 YSYEKL. The CDR3 contains 16 residues. V shed 4 bases and J shed 0 bases, with 13 bases lying between them. The DNA of the CDR3 is TGCGCCAGCAGCCGTGACAGGCCCGACTCTGGAAACACCATATATTTT. Its translation: CASSRDRPDSGNTIYF.

The V gene is TRBV7-9, the J gene TRBJ2-7; tentative D call: TRBD1 (5 bases). This CDR3 has 15 residues. Trimming took off 5 bases at V and 3 bases at J, with 17 bases between the two ends. Germline CDR1 is SEHNR and CDR2 is FQNEAQ (reference sequence). This CDR3 is CASSTPGQDHYEQYF. The CDR3 DNA follows: TGTGCCAGCAGCACCCCCGGACAAGACCACTACGAGCAGTACTTC.

In its sample, this clone was seen a few times. The chain links TRBV6-1 to TRBJ1-2; D call uncertain. The CDR3 covers 11 residues. Trimming removed 8 bases from V and 6 bases from J, with 10 bases in between. CDR1 and CDR2 (germline): MNHNS, SASEGT. CDR3 nucleotide sequence: TGTGCCAGCGGGCATTTCGATGGCTACACCTTC. This translates into CASGHFDGYTF.

The chain combines TRBV4-1 with TRBJ1-1; unclear D gene. Germline CDR1 MGHRA, CDR2 YSYEKL. The CDR3 extends over 14 amino acids. Trimming took 2 bases from V and 4 from J, leaving 11 bases between them. This CDR3 reads CASSQSGFRTEAFF. The CDR3 coding sequence is TGCGCCAGCAGCCAATCTGGTTTCCGCACTGAAGCTTTCTTT.

This rearrangement joins TRBV6-5 to TRBJ2-3; D gene unclear. The germline CDR1 and CDR2 sequences are MNHEY and SVGAGI. The CDR3 is 13 amino acids. V lost 4 bases and J lost 2, with 7 bases in between. In nucleotides, the CDR3 is TGTGCCAGCAGTTTCAGGTACACAGATACGCAGTATTTT. This encodes CASSFRYTDTQYF.

This sequence joins TRBV29-1 and TRBJ2-7, with D perhaps TRBD2 (5 bases). Trimming stripped 5 bases from V and 3 bases from J, with 11 bases between. CDR3 size: 12 residues. CDR1 and CDR2 (germline): SQVTM, ANQGSEA. Written as DNA, the CDR3 is TGCAGCGTTCGATTTCGGGGCTACGAGCAGTACTTC. Its translation is CSVRFRGYEQYF.

The chain uses TRBV27 and TRBJ2-5, with 7 nucleotides matching TRBD1. J was trimmed by 6 bases and V by 5 bases; bases with no gene match: 12. CDR3 length: 15 amino acids. In germline, CDR1 is MNHEY, CDR2 SMNVEV (reference sequence). The CDR3, as DNA: TGTGCCAGCAGTCCACGACAGGGCGGAACGAAGACCCAGTACTTC. Encoded protein: CASSPRQGGTKTQYF.

As DNA, the CDR3 is TGTGCCAGCAGTTTAGGGGAGACCCAGTACTTC. This encodes CASSLGETQYF. The chain is built from TRBV27 and TRBJ2-5; D gene uncertain. Looked up from germline, CDR1 is MNHEY and CDR2 is SMNVEV (reference sequence). This CDR3 is 11 amino acids long. Trimming took off 2 bases at V and 5 bases at J, with 3 bases between the two ends.

This chain uses TRBV6-1 with TRBJ2-7; TRBD2 might be the D (7 bases). Germline V CDR1 and CDR2: MNHNS, SASEGT. This CDR3 region has 12 residues. Trimming took off 11 bases at V and 6 bases at J, with 17 bases between the two ends. The CDR3 nucleotides are TGTGCCGGGCAAGAGGGAGGGGGCGAGCAGTACTTC. This codes for CAGQEGGGEQYF.

V gene TRBV6-1 combines with J gene TRBJ2-3; 10 bases map to TRBD1. Germline V gene lookup returns CDR1 MNHNS and CDR2 SASEGT. V shed 8 bases and J 4 bases; nucleotides not matched to a gene: 3. The CDR3 length is 13 residues. CDR3 amino acids: CASGTGEADTQYF. As DNA, the CDR3 is TGTGCCAGCGGGACAGGGGAGGCAGATACGCAGTATTTT.

The genes are TRBV28 and TRBJ1-1, with 8 nucleotides matching TRBD1. The CDR3 runs to 16 residues. Trimming cost V 8 bases and J 6 bases; bases outside gene matches: 17. Germline assignment: CDR1 MDHEN and CDR2 SYDVKM. CDR3 in DNA: TGTGCCAGCTTCGACAGGGGTTATCGGATTAGCGCTGAAGCTTTCTTT. Translated: CASFDRGYRISAEAFF.

The chain is built from TRBV6-4 and TRBJ2-3, with a tentative D call TRBD2 (6 bases). The V end lost 0 bases, the J end lost 2 bases, and 9 bases lay between the germline ends. CDR1 is MRHNA, CDR2 SNTAGT, per germline. The CDR3 sequence is 15 residues long. The CDR3: CASSDSSGDTDTQYF. CDR3 in DNA: TGTGCCAGCAGTGACTCTTCGGGAGACACAGATACGCAGTATTTT.